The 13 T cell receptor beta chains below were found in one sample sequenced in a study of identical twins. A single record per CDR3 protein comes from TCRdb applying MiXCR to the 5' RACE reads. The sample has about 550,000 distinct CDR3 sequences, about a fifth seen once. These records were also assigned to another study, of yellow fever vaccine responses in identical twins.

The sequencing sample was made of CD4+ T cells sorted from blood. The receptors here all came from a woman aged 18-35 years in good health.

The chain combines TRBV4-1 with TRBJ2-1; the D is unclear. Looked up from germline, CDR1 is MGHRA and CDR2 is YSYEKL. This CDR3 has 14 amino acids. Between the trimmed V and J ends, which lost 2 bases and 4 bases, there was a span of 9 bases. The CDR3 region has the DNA TGCGCCAGCAGCCAAATTTCGGGTTACAATGAGCAGTTCTTC. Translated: CASSQISGYNEQFF.

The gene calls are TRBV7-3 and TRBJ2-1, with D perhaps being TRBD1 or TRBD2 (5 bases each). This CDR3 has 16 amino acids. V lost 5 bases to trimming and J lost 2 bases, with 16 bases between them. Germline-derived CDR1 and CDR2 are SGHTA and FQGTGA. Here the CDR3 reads CASSLRGGSPYNEQFF. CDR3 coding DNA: TGTGCCAGCAGCCTACGTGGGGGTTCCCCCTACAATGAGCAGTTCTTC.

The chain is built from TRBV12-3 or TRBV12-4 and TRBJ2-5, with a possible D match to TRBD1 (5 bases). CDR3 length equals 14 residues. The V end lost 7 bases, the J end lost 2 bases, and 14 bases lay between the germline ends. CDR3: CASTPRQKQETQYF. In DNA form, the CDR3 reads TGTGCCAGCACCCCTCGACAGAAACAAGAGACCCAGTACTTC.

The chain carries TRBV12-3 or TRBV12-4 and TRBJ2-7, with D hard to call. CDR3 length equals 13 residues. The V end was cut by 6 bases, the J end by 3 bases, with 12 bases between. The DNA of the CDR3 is TGTGCCAGCAGCCCCCAGATACTCTACGAGCAGTACTTC. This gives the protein CASSPQILYEQYF.

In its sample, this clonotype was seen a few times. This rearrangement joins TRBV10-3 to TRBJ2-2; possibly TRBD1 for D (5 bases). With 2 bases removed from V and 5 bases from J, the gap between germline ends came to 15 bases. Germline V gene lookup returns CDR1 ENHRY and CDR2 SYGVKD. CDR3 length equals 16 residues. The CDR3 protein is CAISEGAGQWTGELFF. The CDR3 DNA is TGTGCCATCAGTGAGGGGGCAGGTCAATGGACCGGGGAGCTGTTTTTT.

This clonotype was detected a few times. The CDR3 here is CASSLVTGGGEQYF. DNA for the CDR3: TGTGCCAGCAGTTTAGTGACGGGCGGGGGGGAGCAGTACTTC. This chain links TRBV28 with TRBJ2-7; 8 bases agree with TRBD2. CDR3 length equals 14 residues. The germline V gene encodes CDR1 MDHEN and CDR2 SYDVKM. Trimming cost V 2 bases and J 7 bases; bases outside gene matches: 7.

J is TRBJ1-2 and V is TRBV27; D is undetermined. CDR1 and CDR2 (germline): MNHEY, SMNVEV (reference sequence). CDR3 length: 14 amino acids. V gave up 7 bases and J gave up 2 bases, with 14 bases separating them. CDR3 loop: CASTGGLSNYGYTF. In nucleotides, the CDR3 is TGTGCCAGCACAGGTGGTCTTTCAAACTATGGCTACACCTTC.

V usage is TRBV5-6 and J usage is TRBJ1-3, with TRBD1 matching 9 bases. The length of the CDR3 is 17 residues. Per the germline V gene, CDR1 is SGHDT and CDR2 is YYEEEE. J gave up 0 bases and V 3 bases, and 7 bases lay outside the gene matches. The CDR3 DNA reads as TGTGCCAGCAGCTGGGGACAGGGACGAAGCTCTGGAAACACCATATATTTT. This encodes CASSWGQGRSSGNTIYF.

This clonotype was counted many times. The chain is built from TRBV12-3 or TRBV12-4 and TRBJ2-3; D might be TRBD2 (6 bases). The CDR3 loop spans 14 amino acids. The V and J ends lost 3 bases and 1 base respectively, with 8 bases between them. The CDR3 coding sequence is TGTGCCAGCAGTTTCGGCGGGGGCACAGATACGCAGTATTTT. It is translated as CASSFGGGTDTQYF.

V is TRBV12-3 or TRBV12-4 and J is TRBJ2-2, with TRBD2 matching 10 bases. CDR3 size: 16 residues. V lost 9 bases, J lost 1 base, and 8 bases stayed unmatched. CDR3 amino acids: CASRTSGPRNTGELFF. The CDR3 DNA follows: TGTGCCAGTCGGACTAGCGGTCCCAGGAACACCGGGGAGCTGTTTTTT.

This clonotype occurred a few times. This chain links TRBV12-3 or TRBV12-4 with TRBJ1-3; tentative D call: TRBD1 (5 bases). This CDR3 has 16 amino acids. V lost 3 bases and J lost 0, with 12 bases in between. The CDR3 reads CASSLGGTNSGNTIYF. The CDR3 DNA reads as TGTGCCAGCAGTTTGGGAGGGACCAACTCTGGAAACACCATATATTTT.

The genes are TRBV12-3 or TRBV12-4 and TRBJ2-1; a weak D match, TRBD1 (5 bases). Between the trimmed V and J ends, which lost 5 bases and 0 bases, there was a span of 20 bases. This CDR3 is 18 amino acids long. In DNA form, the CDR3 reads TGTGCCAGCAGTCTAGGGGCCATTCACGTTTCCTCCTACAATGAGCAGTTCTTC. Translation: CASSLGAIHVSSYNEQFF.

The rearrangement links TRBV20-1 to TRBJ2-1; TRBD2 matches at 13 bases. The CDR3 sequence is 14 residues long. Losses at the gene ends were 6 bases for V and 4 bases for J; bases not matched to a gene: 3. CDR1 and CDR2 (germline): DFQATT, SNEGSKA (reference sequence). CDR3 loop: CSAPGLAGYNEQFF. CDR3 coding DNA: TGCAGTGCCCCGGGACTAGCGGGGTACAATGAGCAGTTCTTC.